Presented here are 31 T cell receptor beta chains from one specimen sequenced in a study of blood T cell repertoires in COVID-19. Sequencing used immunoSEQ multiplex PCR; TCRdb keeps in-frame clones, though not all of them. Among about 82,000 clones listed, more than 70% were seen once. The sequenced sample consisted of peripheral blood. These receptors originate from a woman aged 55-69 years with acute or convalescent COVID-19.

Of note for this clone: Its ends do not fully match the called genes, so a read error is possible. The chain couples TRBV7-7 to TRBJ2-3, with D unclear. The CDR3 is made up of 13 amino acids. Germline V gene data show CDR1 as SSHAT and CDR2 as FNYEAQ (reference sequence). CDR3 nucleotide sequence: TGTGCTAGCAGCCCTCCCGGAGTGGATACGCAGTATTTT. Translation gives CASSPPGVDTQYF.

The CDR3 sequence: CASSQVGSFRDSPLHF. The CDR3 DNA reads as TGTGCCAGCAGCCAAGTAGGTTCCTTCCGGGATTCACCCCTCCACTTT. The chain recombines TRBV3-1 (or the pseudogene TRBV3-2) with TRBJ1-6; D uncertain. V was cut by 1 base and J by 8 bases, with 15 bases left in between. Germline CDR1 is LGHDT and CDR2 is YNNKEL (reference sequence). The CDR3 consists of 16 residues.

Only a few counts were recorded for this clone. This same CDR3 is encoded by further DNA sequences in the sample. CDR3 amino acids: CASSLAGGSTDTQYF. The DNA for the CDR3 is TGTGCCAGCAGCCTAGCGGGGGGTAGCACAGATACGCAGTATTTT. This chain joins TRBV7-3 and TRBJ2-3; 11 bases are a match to TRBD2. Germline V gene sequence: CDR1 SGHTA, CDR2 FQGTGA. Unmatched junction bases numbered 1, after V lost 5 bases and J lost 0 bases. The length of the CDR3 is 15 residues.

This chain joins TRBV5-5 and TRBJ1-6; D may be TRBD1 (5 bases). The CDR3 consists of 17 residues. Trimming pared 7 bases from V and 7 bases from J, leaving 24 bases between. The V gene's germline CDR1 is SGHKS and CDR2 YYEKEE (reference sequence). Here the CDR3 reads CASFLPRWGGENSPLHF. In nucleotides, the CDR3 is TGTGCCAGCTTTCTCCCGAGGTGGGGAGGGGAGAATTCACCCCTCCACTTT.

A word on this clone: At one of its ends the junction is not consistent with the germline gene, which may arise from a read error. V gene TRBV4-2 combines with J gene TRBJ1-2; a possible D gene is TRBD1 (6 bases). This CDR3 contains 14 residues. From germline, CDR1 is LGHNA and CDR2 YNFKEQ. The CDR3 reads CASSLKGGDYGYTF. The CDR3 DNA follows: TGTGCCAGTAGCCTGAAGGGGGGGGACTATGGCTACACCTTC.

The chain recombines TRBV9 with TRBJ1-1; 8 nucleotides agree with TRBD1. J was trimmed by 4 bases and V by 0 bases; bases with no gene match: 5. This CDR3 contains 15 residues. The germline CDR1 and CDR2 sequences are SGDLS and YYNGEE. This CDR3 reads CASSVGVQGATEAFF. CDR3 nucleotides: TGTGCCAGCAGCGTAGGAGTGCAGGGGGCCACTGAAGCTTTCTTT.

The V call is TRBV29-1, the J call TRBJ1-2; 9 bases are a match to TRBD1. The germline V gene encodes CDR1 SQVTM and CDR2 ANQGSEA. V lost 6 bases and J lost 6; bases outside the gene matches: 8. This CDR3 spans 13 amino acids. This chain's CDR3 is CSVVTGGKDGYTF. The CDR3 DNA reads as TGCAGCGTCGTGACAGGGGGTAAGGATGGCTACACCTTC.

CDR3 in DNA: TGTGCCAGCAGTTACTCGGGCCAGGGTAGCAATCAGCCCCAGCATTTT. This encodes CASSYSGQGSNQPQHF. The V gene is TRBV6-2 or TRBV6-3, the J gene TRBJ1-5, with a weak D call TRBD1 (5 bases). CDR1 is MNHEY, CDR2 SVGEGT, per germline. This CDR3 is built from 16 residues. Trimming shortened V by 0 bases and J by 0 bases, and 9 bases separated the two germline ends.

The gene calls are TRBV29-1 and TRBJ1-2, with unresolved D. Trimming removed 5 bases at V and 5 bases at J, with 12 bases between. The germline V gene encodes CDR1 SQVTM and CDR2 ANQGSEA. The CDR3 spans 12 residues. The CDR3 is CSVPSGGYGYTF. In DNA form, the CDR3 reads TGCAGCGTTCCTTCGGGAGGTTATGGCTACACCTTC.

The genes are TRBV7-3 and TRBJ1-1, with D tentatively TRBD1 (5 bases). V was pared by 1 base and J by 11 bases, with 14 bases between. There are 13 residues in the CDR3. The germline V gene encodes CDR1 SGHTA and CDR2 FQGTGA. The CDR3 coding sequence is TGTGCCAGCAGCTTAAGGGTGGGGGAGGAGGCTTTCTTT. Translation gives CASSLRVGEEAFF. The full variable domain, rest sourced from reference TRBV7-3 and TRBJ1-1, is GAGVSQTPSNKVTEKGKYVELRCDPISGHTALYWYRQSLGQGPEFLIYFQGTGAADDSGLPNDRFFAVRPEGSVSTLKIQRTERGDSAVYLCASSLRVGEEAFFGQGTRLTVV.

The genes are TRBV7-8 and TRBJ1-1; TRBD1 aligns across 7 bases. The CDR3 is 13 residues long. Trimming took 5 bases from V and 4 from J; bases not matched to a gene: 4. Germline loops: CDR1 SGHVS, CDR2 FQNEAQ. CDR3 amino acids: CASSLTGATEAFF. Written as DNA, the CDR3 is TGTGCCAGCAGCCTCACAGGGGCCACTGAAGCTTTCTTT.

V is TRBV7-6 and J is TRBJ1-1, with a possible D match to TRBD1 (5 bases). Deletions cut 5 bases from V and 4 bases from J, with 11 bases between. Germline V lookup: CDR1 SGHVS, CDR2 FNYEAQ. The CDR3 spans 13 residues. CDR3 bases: TGTGCCAGCAGCCCATTTCAGGGCACTGAAGCTTTCTTT. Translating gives CASSPFQGTEAFF.

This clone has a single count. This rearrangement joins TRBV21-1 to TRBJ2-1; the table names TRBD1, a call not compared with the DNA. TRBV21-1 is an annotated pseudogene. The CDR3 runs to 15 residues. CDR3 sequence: CASSKRGHTYNEQFF. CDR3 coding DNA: TGTGCCAGCAGCAAAAGGGGACACACCTACAATGAGCAGTTCTTC.

The CDR3 is CAWCWGKDTEAFF. The CDR3 region has the DNA TGTGCCTGGTGCTGGGGCAAGGACACTGAAGCTTTCTTT. V usage is TRBV30 and J usage is TRBJ1-1; TRBD1 might be the D (5 bases). CDR1 and CDR2 (germline): GTSNPN, SVGIG (reference sequence). Trimming stripped 5 bases from V and 3 bases from J, with 13 bases between. There are 13 residues in the CDR3.

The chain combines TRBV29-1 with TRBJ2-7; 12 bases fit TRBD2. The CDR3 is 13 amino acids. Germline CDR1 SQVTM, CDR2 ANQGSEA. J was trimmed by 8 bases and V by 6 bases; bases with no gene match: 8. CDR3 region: CSVERTSGTQQYF. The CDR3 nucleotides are TGCAGCGTAGAAAGGACTAGCGGGACCCAGCAGTACTTC.

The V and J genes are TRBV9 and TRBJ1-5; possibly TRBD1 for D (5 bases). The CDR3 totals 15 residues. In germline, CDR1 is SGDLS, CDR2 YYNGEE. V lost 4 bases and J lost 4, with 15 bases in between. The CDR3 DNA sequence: TGTGCCAGCAGCCCCGATAATGGGGGGAATCAGCCCCAGCATTTT. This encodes CASSPDNGGNQPQHF.

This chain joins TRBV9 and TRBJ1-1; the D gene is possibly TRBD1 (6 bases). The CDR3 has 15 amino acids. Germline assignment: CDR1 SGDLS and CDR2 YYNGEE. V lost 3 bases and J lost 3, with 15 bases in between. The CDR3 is CASSETPGVYTEAFF. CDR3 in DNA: TGTGCCAGCAGCGAGACCCCAGGGGTCTACACTGAAGCTTTCTTT.

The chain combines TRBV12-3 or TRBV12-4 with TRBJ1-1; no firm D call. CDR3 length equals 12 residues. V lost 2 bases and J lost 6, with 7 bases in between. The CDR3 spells CASSLSGAEAFF. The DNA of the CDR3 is TGTGCCAGCAGTTTATCGGGTGCTGAAGCTTTCTTT.

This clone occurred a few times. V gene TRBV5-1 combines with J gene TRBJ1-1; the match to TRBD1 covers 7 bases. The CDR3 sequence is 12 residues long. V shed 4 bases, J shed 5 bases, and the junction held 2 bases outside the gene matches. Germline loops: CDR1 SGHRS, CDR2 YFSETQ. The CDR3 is CASSRQGTEAFF. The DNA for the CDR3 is TGCGCCAGCAGCCGACAGGGAACTGAAGCTTTCTTT. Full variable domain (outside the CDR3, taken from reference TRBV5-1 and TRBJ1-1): KAGVTQTPRYLIKTRGQQVTLSCSPISGHRSVSWYQQTPGQGLQFLFEYFSETQRNKGNFPGRFSGRQFSNSRSEMNVSTLELGDSALYLCASSRQGTEAFFGQGTRLTVV.

The DNA for the CDR3 is TGTGCCACCAGCCCAGCGGGAGTTGGTGAGCAGTTCTTC. It translates to CATSPAGVGEQFF. The genes are TRBV24-1 and TRBJ2-1; 8 positions agree with TRBD2. This CDR3 is built from 13 residues. Germline-derived CDR1 and CDR2 are KGHDR and SFDVKD. V was clipped by 7 bases and J by 9 bases; unmatched bases: 7.

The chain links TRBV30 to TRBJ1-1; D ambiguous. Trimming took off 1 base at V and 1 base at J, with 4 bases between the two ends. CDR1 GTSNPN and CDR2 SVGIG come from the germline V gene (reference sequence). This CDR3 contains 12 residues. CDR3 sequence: CAWSARNTEAFF. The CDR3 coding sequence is TGTGCCTGGAGTGCTCGGAACACTGAAGCTTTCTTT.

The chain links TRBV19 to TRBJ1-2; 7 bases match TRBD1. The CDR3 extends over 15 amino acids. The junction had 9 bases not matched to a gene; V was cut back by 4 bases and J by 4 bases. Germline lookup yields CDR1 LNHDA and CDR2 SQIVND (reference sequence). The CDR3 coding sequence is TGTGCCAGTAGTAGCCGGGACAGCCTGCCCTATGGCTACACCTTC. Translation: CASSSRDSLPYGYTF.

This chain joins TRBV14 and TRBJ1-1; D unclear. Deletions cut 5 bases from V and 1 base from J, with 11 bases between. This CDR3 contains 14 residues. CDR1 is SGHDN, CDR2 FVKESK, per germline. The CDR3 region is CASSDLRGNTEAFF. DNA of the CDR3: TGTGCCAGCAGCGACTTGCGGGGGAACACTGAAGCTTTCTTT.

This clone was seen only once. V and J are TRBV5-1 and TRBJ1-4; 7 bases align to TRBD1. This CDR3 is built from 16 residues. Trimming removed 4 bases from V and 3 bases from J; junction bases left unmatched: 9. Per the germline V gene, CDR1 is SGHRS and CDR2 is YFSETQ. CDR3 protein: CASSLDRASPNEKLFF. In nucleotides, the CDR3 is TGCGCCAGCAGCCTTGACAGGGCGTCGCCTAATGAAAAACTGTTTTTT.

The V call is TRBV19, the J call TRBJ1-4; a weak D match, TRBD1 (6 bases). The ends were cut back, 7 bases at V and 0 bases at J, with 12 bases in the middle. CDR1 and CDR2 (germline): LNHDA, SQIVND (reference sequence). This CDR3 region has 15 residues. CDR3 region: CASNGGRATNEKLFF. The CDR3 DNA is TGTGCCAGTAACGGGGGGCGTGCAACTAATGAAAAACTGTTTTTT.

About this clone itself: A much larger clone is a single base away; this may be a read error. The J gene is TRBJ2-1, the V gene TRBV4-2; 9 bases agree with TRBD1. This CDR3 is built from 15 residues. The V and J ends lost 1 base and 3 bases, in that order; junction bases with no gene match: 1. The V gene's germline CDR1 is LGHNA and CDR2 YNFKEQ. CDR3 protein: CASSQGTGDYNEQFF. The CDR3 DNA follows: TGTGCCAGCAGCCAAGGGACAGGGGACTACAATGAGCAGTTCTTC.

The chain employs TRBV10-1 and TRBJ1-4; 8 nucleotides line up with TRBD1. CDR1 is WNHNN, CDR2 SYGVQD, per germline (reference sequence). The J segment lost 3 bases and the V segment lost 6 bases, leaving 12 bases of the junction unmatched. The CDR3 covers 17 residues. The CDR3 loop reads CASRITGGRGSNEKLFF. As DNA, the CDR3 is TGCGCCAGCAGGATCACAGGGGGAAGAGGATCTAATGAAAAACTGTTTTTT.

This chain's CDR3 is CASSPTGLGNTIYF. The CDR3 DNA reads TGTGCCAGCAGCCCGACAGGGCTCGGAAACACCATATATTTT. This sequence joins TRBV9 and TRBJ1-3, with 7 bases lining up with TRBD1. There are 14 residues in the CDR3. Germline V gene lookup returns CDR1 SGDLS and CDR2 YYNGEE. The V segment lost 4 bases and the J segment 4 bases; nucleotides outside the gene matches: 5.

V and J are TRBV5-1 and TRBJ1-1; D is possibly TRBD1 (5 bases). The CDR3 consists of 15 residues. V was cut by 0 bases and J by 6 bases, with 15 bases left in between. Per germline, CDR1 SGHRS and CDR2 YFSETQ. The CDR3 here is CASSLVQGGSPEAFF. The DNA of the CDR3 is TGCGCCAGCAGCTTGGTTCAGGGAGGGTCCCCTGAAGCTTTCTTT.

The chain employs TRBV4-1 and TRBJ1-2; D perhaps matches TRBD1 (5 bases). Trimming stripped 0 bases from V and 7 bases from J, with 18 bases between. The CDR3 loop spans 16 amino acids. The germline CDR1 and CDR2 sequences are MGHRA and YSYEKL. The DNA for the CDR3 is TGCGCCAGCAGCCAAGATTCGCAGGGACTATTCGGTGGCTACACCTTC. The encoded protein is CASSQDSQGLFGGYTF.

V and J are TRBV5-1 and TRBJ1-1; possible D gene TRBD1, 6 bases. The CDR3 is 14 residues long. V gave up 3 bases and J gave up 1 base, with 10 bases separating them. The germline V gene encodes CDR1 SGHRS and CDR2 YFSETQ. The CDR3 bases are TGCGCCAGCAGCTCCTCCAGGGGGAACACTGAAGCTTTCTTT. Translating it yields CASSSSRGNTEAFF.